The 11 T cell receptor beta chains below all came from one sample that was sequenced in a study of cytomegalovirus exposure and HLA in healthy donors. Primers: 60 Vbeta forward and 13 Jbeta reverse. Clones were sequenced by immunoSEQ multiplex PCR, and TCRdb holds only the in-frame ones, with some missing. Among approximately 220,000 clones, roughly 80% were seen once, and the ten largest hold around 6%. Sequencing was carried out using PBMCs. The receptors here all came from a man in his forties or fifties in good health and CMV-seropositive.

V is TRBV6-1 and J is TRBJ1-1; D may be TRBD1 (5 bases). Germline V gene data show CDR1 as MNHNS and CDR2 as SASEGT. The CDR3 consists of 14 residues. V was trimmed by 2 bases and J by 0 bases, leaving 7 bases between them. DNA for the CDR3: TGTGCCAGCAGTGAAAGACAGATGAACACTGAAGCTTTCTTT. Protein product: CASSERQMNTEAFF.

This clone was observed a single time. The chain couples TRBV11-2 to TRBJ2-7; the match to TRBD1 covers 8 bases. This CDR3 has 13 residues. Germline trimming cut 2 bases from V and 6 bases from J; bases unmatched to any gene: 3. Germline CDR1 reads SGHAT; CDR2 reads FQNNGV. This CDR3 reads CASSLTQGGEQYV. The CDR3 DNA follows: TGTGCCAGCAGCTTAACACAGGGGGGCGAGCAGTACGTC.

This clone has a handful of counts. The chain combines TRBV27 with TRBJ1-1; TRBD1 aligns across 9 bases. Germline V gene lookup returns CDR1 MNHEY and CDR2 SMNVEV (reference sequence). The V segment lost 4 bases and the J segment 1 base; nucleotides outside the gene matches: 1. The CDR3 has 14 residues. CDR3 region: CASSWTGANTEAFF. In DNA, the CDR3 is TGTGCCAGCAGTTGGACAGGGGCGAACACTGAAGCTTTCTTT.

This rearrangement joins TRBV6-5 to TRBJ1-2; a possible D gene is TRBD1 (5 bases). Trimming removed 0 bases from V and 6 bases from J, with 17 bases in between. Germline CDR1 is MNHEY and CDR2 is SVGAGI. The CDR3 is 16 residues long. CDR3 loop: CASSYSPGIQENGYTF. DNA for the CDR3: TGTGCCAGCAGTTACTCACCAGGGATCCAAGAAAATGGCTACACCTTC.

The CDR3 DNA follows: TGCGCCAGCAGCCAGGGCCTTAATGAGCAGTTCTTC. This codes for CASSQGLNEQFF. This chain links TRBV4-1 with TRBJ2-1; D is unresolved. CDR3 length equals 12 residues. V lost 3 bases, J lost 7 bases, and 7 bases lay in between. Germline lookup yields CDR1 MGHRA and CDR2 YSYEKL.

The DNA for the CDR3 is TGTGCCAGCTCTACCGGGACAGCTAGCTCCTACAATGAGCAGTTCTTC. Encoded protein: CASSTGTASSYNEQFF. The gene calls are TRBV7-3 and TRBJ2-1; 7 positions agree with TRBD1. In germline, CDR1 is SGHTA, CDR2 FQGTGA. Trimming removed 8 bases from V and 0 bases from J; junction bases left unmatched: 10. CDR3 size: 16 residues.

This clone turned up a few times. This sequence joins TRBV4-2 and TRBJ1-5; unclear D gene. V gave up 5 bases and J gave up 7 bases, with 15 bases separating them. The CDR3 has 14 residues. CDR1 and CDR2 (germline): LGHNA, YNFKEQ. The CDR3 nucleotides read TGTGCCAGCAGCGAAAGGGCGGGAGAGCAGCCCCAGCATTTT. Amino acid sequence: CASSERAGEQPQHF.

This clone occurred once. CDR3 in DNA: TGTGCCAGTAGTATAGATTCGACAGGGGGCTACGGCTACACCTTC. This encodes CASSIDSTGGYGYTF. The V and J genes are TRBV19 and TRBJ1-2, with 10 bases aligning to TRBD1. Germline lookup yields CDR1 LNHDA and CDR2 SQIVND (reference sequence). V trimming: 0 bases; J trimming: 8 bases; junction bases outside the gene matches: 6. There are 15 residues in the CDR3. Full variable domain (remainder filled in from reference TRBV19 and TRBJ1-2): DGGITQSPKYLFRKEGQNVTLSCEQNLNHDAMYWYRQDPGQGLRLIYYSQIVNDFQKGDIAEGYSVSREKKESFPLTVTSAQKNPTAFYLCASSIDSTGGYGYTFGSGTRLTVV.

J is TRBJ2-1 and V is TRBV5-1, with TRBD2 identical over 11 bases. The CDR3 spans 17 residues. Germline V CDR1 and CDR2: SGHRS, YFSETQ. V was clipped by 3 bases and J by 6 bases; unmatched bases: 11. The CDR3 region has the DNA TGCGCCAGCAGCTCCCGAGGGGGGACTAGCGGACCCAATGAGCAGTTCTTC. Translated: CASSSRGGTSGPNEQFF. Together with reference TRBV5-1 and TRBJ2-1, the CDR3 gives the full variable domain: KAGVTQTPRYLIKTRGQQVTLSCSPISGHRSVSWYQQTPGQGLQFLFEYFSETQRNKGNFPGRFSGRQFSNSRSEMNVSTLELGDSALYLCASSSRGGTSGPNEQFFGPGTRLTVL.

This clone was observed once. The chain carries TRBV7-8 and TRBJ2-1; 10 bases agree with TRBD2. V lost 5 bases and J lost 8; bases outside the gene matches: 9. Germline-derived CDR1 and CDR2 are SGHVS and FQNEAQ. The CDR3 totals 15 residues. The CDR3 DNA reads as TGTGCCAGCAGCCTTAGGCTAGCGGGAGTGTATGAGCAGTTCTTC. Its protein is CASSLRLAGVYEQFF.

In nucleotides, the CDR3 is TGTGCCACCAGCAGAGGAGAGGGCATGAGCTCCTACAATGAGCAGTTCTTC. Translation: CATSRGEGMSSYNEQFF. The gene calls are TRBV15 and TRBJ2-1, with a possible D match to TRBD2 (5 bases). CDR1 LNHNV and CDR2 YYDKDF come from the germline V gene (reference sequence). This CDR3 is built from 17 residues. V was trimmed by 1 base and J by 0 bases, leaving 13 bases between them.